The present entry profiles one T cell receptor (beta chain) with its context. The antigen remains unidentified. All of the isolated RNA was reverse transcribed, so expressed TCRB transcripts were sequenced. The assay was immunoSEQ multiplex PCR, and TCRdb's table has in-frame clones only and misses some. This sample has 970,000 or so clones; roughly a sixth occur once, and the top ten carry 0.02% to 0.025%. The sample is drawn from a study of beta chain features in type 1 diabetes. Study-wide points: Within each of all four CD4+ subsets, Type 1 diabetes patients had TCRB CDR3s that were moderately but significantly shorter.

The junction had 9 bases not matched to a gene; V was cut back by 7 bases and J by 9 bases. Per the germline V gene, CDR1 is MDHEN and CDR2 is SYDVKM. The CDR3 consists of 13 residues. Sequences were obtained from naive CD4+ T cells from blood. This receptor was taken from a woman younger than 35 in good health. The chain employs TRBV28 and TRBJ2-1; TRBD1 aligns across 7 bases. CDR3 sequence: CASTIAQGVEQFF. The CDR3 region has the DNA TGTGCCAGCACCATTGCTCAGGGGGTTGAGCAGTTCTTC.